The sequence of this T cell receptor (beta chain) was determined in a study of T cell responses to AZD1222 COVID-19 vaccine. TCRdb's table, derived via immunoSEQ multiplex PCR, lists solely in-frame clones and lacks some. The table lists around 89,000 clones, approximately 89% of them singletons. Germline values: CDR1 SEHNR, CDR2 FQNEAQ (reference sequence). This CDR3 has 13 residues. J was trimmed by 5 bases and V by 7 bases; bases with no gene match: 5. On this clone: Its antigen is still unknown.

Notes on the study in general: Regions left unmutated in variants are reportedly the target of nearly half of spike-specific TCRs. Donors skewed white British and female; clonal diversity was possibly underestimated. Baseline seropositives among AZD1222 recipients totaled only six or seven.

V gene TRBV7-9 combines with J gene TRBJ2-1; 7 nucleotides agree with TRBD2. The sample was peripheral blood, taken 28 days after the second AZD1222 dose. The sequence came from an adult who received the AZD1222 COVID-19 vaccine. The CDR3: CASTLGGNNEQFF. CDR3 in DNA: TGTGCCAGCACTCTCGGGGGGAACAATGAGCAGTTCTTC.